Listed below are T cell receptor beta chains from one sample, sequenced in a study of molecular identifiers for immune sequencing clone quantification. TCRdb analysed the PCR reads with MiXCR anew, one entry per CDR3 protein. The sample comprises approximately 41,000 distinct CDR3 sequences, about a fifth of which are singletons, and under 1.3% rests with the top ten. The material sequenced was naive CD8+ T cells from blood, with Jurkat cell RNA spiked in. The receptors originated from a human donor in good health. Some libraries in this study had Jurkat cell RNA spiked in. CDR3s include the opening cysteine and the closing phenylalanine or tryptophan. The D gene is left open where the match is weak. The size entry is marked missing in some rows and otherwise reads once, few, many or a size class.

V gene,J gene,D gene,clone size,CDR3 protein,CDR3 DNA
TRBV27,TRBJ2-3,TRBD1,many,CASSLSGQGADTQYF,TGTGCCAGCAGTTTATCCGGACAGGGGGCAGATACGCAGTATTTT
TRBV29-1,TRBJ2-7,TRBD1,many,CSVEARDSYEQYF,TGCAGCGTTGAAGCTAGGGACAGCTACGAGCAGTACTTC
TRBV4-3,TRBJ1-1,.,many,CASSQDSGANTEAFF,TGCGCCAGCAGCCAAGATAGTGGGGCTAACACTGAAGCTTTCTTT
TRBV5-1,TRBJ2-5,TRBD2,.,CASSLEWGLQETQYF,TGCGCCAGCAGCTTGGAGTGGGGACTACAAGAGACCCAGTACTTC
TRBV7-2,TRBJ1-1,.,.,CASSLVLGASDEAFF,TGTGCCAGCAGCTTAGTCTTGGGGGCGTCGGATGAAGCTTTCTTT
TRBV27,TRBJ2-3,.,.,CASSLRDAYRRDTQYF,TGTGCCAGCAGTTTAAGGGACGCTTATCGGAGGGATACGCAGTATTTT
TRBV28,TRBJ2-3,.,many,CASSKDSATQYF,TGTGCCAGCAGCAAGGACAGTGCTACGCAGTATTTT
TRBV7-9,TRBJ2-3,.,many,CASRMGGDTQYF,TGTGCCAGCAGGATGGGAGGAGATACGCAGTATTTT
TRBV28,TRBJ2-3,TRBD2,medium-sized,CASSKTSGSPDTQYF,TGTGCCAGCAGCAAGACTAGCGGGAGTCCAGATACGCAGTATTTT
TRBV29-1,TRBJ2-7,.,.,CSVEKGDTGYEQYF,TGCAGCGTTGAAAAGGGGGACACGGGCTACGAGCAGTACTTC
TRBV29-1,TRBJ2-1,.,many,CSVEEVSGPGNEQFF,TGCAGCGTTGAAGAGGTTAGCGGCCCAGGGAATGAGCAGTTCTTC
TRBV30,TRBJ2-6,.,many,CAWSRDSVGANVLTF,TGTGCCTGGAGCAGGGATTCAGTAGGGGCCAACGTCCTGACTTTC
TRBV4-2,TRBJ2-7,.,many,CASSQDRGSYEQYF,TGTGCCAGCAGCCAAGATCGGGGGTCCTACGAGCAGTACTTC
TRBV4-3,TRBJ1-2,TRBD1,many,CASSQVSRQGAFYGYTF,TGCGCCAGCAGCCAAGTTTCTCGACAGGGGGCATTCTATGGCTACACCTTC
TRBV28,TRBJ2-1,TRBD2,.,CAGSLRTSIEQFF,TGTGCCGGCAGTTTAAGGACTAGCATTGAGCAGTTCTTC
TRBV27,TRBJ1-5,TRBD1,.,CASSSRQGADQPQHF,TGTGCCAGCAGTTCAAGACAGGGGGCCGATCAGCCCCAGCATTTT
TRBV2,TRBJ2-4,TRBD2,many,CASSEGRGGAKNIQYF,TGTGCCAGCAGTGAAGGTCGCGGGGGTGCCAAAAACATTCAGTACTTC
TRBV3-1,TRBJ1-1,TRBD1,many,CASSQDPGGDTEAFF,TGTGCCAGCAGCCAAGATCCAGGGGGAGACACTGAAGCTTTCTTT
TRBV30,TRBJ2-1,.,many,CAWSRKQFGEQFF,TGTGCCTGGAGTCGGAAACAGTTCGGTGAGCAGTTCTTC
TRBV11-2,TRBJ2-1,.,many,CASSKTNYNEQFF,TGTGCCAGCAGCAAGACGAACTACAATGAGCAGTTCTTC
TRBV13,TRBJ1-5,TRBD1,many,CASTAGRGVQPQHF,TGTGCCAGTACCGCCGGCAGGGGGGTCCAGCCCCAGCATTTT
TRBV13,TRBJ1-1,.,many,CASSSPDSLNTEAFF,TGTGCCAGCAGCTCCCCGGACAGCCTAAACACTGAAGCTTTCTTT
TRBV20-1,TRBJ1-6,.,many,CSARDRRQTLNSPLHF,TGCAGTGCTAGAGATCGGCGTCAGACCTTAAATTCACCCCTCCACTTT
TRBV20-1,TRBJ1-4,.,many,CSARDHRWINEKLFF,TGCAGTGCTAGAGATCATCGATGGATTAATGAAAAACTGTTTTTT
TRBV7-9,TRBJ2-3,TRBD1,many,CASSLDRQGSRRDTQYF,TGTGCCAGCAGCTTAGATAGACAGGGGAGTCGTCGGGATACGCAGTATTTT
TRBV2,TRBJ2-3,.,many,CASSDRTPTSDTQYF,TGTGCCAGCAGTGATAGAACCCCGACCTCAGATACGCAGTATTTT
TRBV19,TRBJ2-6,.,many,CASKSPESGANVLTF,TGTGCCAGTAAAAGCCCAGAATCTGGGGCCAACGTCCTGACTTTC
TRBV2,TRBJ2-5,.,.,CASRAREGGPGETQYF,TGTGCCAGCAGAGCAAGAGAGGGGGGGCCCGGGGAGACCCAGTACTTC
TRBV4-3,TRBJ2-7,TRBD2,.,CASSQGRTSSYEQYF,TGCGCCAGCAGCCAGGGACGGACTAGCTCCTACGAGCAGTACTTC
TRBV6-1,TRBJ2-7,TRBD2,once,CASSGAGGAYEQYF,TGTGCCAGCAGTGGCGCGGGGGGCGCTTATGAACAGTACTTC
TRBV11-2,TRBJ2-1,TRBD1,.,CASSLVPGGNEQFF,TGTGCCAGCAGCTTAGTCCCAGGGGGCAATGAGCAGTTCTTC
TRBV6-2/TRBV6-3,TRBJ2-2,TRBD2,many,CASSIQAGAEPGELFF,TGTGCCAGCAGTATTCAAGCGGGAGCGGAGCCCGGGGAGCTGTTTTTT
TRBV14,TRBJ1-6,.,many,CASSEGDDSPLHF,TGTGCCAGCAGCGAGGGGGACGATTCACCCCTCCACTTT
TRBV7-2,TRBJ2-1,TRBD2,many,CASSPNSGSGNEQFF,TGTGCCAGCAGCCCCAATAGCGGGAGCGGGAATGAGCAGTTCTTC
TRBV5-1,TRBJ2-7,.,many,CASSLDRYEQYF,TGCGCCAGCAGCCTGGACCGCTACGAGCAGTACTTC
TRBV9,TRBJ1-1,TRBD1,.,CAGSAATGQGMAPTEAFF,TGTGCCGGCAGCGCAGCTACGGGACAGGGGATGGCCCCGACTGAAGCTTTCTTT
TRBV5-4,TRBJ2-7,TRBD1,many,CASTTGTGTYEQYF,TGTGCCAGCACCACCGGGACAGGCACCTACGAGCAGTACTTC
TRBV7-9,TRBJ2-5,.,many,CASSLVGSITQETQYF,TGTGCCAGCAGCTTAGTGGGCAGTATAACTCAAGAGACCCAGTACTTC
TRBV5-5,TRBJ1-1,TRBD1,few,CVSSPLGGQRMNTEAFF,TGTGTCAGCAGCCCGCTCGGGGGACAGAGAATGAACACTGAAGCTTTCTTT
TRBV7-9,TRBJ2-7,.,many,CASSPLTQVYEQYF,TGTGCCAGCAGCCCCCTTACCCAAGTCTACGAGCAGTACTTC
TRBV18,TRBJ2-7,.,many,CASSPPDNSEQYF,TGTGCCAGCTCACCCCCCGACAACAGCGAGCAGTACTTC
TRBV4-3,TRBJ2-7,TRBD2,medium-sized,CASSQGTVRGGADEQYF,TGCGCCAGCAGCCAAGGGACGGTCCGGGGGGGCGCGGACGAGCAGTACTTC
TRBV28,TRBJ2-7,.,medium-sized,CASSPGASSSEQYF,TGTGCCAGCAGTCCGGGGGCTAGTTCGTCCGAGCAGTACTTC
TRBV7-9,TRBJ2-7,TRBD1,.,CASSSDRSSYEQYF,TGTGCCAGCAGCTCGGACAGGAGCTCCTACGAGCAGTACTTC
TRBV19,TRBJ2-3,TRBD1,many,CASRNRGSTDTQYF,TGTGCCAGTAGAAACAGGGGTAGCACAGATACGCAGTATTTT
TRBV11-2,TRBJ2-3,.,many,CASSLVGQDTQYF,TGTGCCAGCAGCTTAGTCGGCCAAGATACGCAGTATTTT
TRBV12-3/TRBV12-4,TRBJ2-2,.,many,CASNDYSGAGELFF,TGTGCCAGCAATGACTATTCCGGGGCCGGGGAGCTGTTTTTT
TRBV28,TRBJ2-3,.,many,CASILGDTSTDTQYF,TGTGCCAGCATTCTAGGGGACACGAGCACAGATACGCAGTATTTT
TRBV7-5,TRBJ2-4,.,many,CISVPEFGGLAKNIQYF,.
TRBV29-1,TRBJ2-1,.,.,CSVAPGRATLEQFF,TGCAGCGTAGCTCCGGGACGAGCTACACTTGAGCAGTTCTTC
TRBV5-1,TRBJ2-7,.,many,CASSGSSSYEQYF,TGCGCCAGCAGCGGGTCAAGCTCCTACGAGCAGTACTTC
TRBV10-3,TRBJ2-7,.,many,CATRTVSSYEQYF,TGTGCCACCCGGACGGTGAGCTCCTACGAGCAGTACTTC